Presented here are 16 T cell receptor beta chains from one specimen sequenced in a study of T-cell memory formation after mild COVID-19. TCRdb called the 5' RACE reads again in MiXCR, with one record for every CDR3 protein. The data contain around 320,000 distinct CDR3 sequences, 13% to 15% of them singletons. The source material was PBMCs or a T cell subset sorted from them (not recorded which). The receptors here all came from a man between 18 and 29 years old who had mild COVID-19 (a few samples of this study predate the infection). Cell type and time point are not known.

The gene calls are TRBV7-2 and TRBJ1-5; 10 bases align to TRBD1. In germline, CDR1 is SGHTA, CDR2 FQGNSA. The V segment lost 5 bases and the J segment 2 bases; nucleotides outside the gene matches: 6. The CDR3 extends over 16 amino acids. The CDR3 protein is CASSIRTGGGNQPQHF. DNA for the CDR3: TGTGCCAGCAGCATCCGGACAGGGGGTGGCAATCAGCCCCAGCATTTT. Complete variable domain (other parts from reference TRBV7-2 and TRBJ1-5): GAGVSQSPSNKVTEKGKDVELRCDPISGHTALYWYRQSLGQGLEFLIYFQGNSAPDKSGLPSDRFSAERTGGSVSTLTIQRTQQEDSAVYLCASSIRTGGGNQPQHFGDGTRLSIL.

CDR3 region: CSGLPTPSTDTQYF. CDR3 in DNA: TGCAGCGGCCTCCCTACTCCTTCCACAGATACGCAGTATTTT. The chain combines TRBV29-1 with TRBJ2-3; no definite D call. Germline values: CDR1 SQVTM, CDR2 ANQGSEA. This CDR3 has 14 amino acids. Trimming took 7 bases from V and 2 from J, leaving 16 bases between them.

This clonotype has only a few counts. V usage is TRBV6-1 and J usage is TRBJ2-7; no clear D gene. The CDR3 is 15 amino acids. Trimming removed 7 bases from V and 3 bases from J, with 19 bases in between. Germline V lookup: CDR1 MNHNS, CDR2 SASEGT. The CDR3 region is CASKGPESPSYEQYV. The CDR3 coding sequence is TGTGCCAGCAAAGGACCCGAGTCCCCCAGCTACGAGCAGTACGTC.

Only a few counts were recorded for this clonotype. V is TRBV20-1 and J is TRBJ1-5; D unresolved. Trimming took 3 bases from V and 4 from J, leaving 10 bases between them. This CDR3 has 13 amino acids. Germline V gives CDR1 DFQATT, CDR2 SNEGSKA (reference sequence). CDR3 in amino acids: CSARPRRNQPQHF. CDR3 sequence (DNA): TGCAGTGCTAGGCCCAGGAGGAATCAGCCCCAGCATTTT.

The chain couples TRBV5-1 to TRBJ2-1; 7 bases match TRBD1. The germline CDR1 and CDR2 sequences are SGHRS and YFSETQ. Trimming took 4 bases from V and 5 from J; bases not matched to a gene: 6. The CDR3 is 14 amino acids. CDR3: CASSRRQGDNEQFF. The CDR3 DNA reads TGCGCCAGCAGCCGCAGACAGGGAGACAATGAGCAGTTCTTC.

This clonotype has more than one count but fewer than ten. The V gene is TRBV5-1, the J gene TRBJ2-6; no clear D. CDR1 is SGHRS, CDR2 YFSETQ, per germline. V dropped 4 bases and J dropped 0 bases, with 14 bases sitting between them. The CDR3 sequence is 17 residues long. The CDR3 region has the DNA TGCGCCAGCAGCCTACTTCCGATGGGCTCTGGGGCCAACGTCCTGACTTTC. This gives the protein CASSLLPMGSGANVLTF. The full variable domain, rest sourced from reference TRBV5-1 and TRBJ2-6, is KAGVTQTPRYLIKTRGQQVTLSCSPISGHRSVSWYQQTPGQGLQFLFEYFSETQRNKGNFPGRFSGRQFSNSRSEMNVSTLELGDSALYLCASSLLPMGSGANVLTFGAGSRLTVL.

Concerning this clonotype: This sequence may be a read error, since a much larger clone differs from it by one base. The chain joins TRBV7-2 to TRBJ2-6, with 8 nucleotides matching TRBD1. Germline CDR1 is SGHTA and CDR2 is FQGNSA. With V trimmed by 8 bases and J by 2 bases, 8 bases remained unmatched. This CDR3 contains 16 residues. The CDR3 is CASGTRTGPGANVLTF. The DNA for the CDR3 is TGTGCCAGCGGCACCCGGACAGGGCCTGGGGCCAACGTCCTGACTTTC.

CDR3 in amino acids: CASSIEAGYTDTQYF. CDR3 coding DNA: TGTGCCAGTAGTATCGAGGCGGGATACACAGATACGCAGTATTTT. The V gene is TRBV19, the J gene TRBJ2-3; maybe TRBD2 (6 bases). Trimming cost V 3 bases and J 2 bases, with 12 bases left between them. The CDR3 covers 15 residues. The V gene's germline CDR1 is LNHDA and CDR2 SQIVND (reference sequence).

The rearrangement joins TRBV7-8 to TRBJ2-3; TRBD1 agrees at 7 bases. V dropped 4 bases and J dropped 3; count of bases not matched to a gene: 10. Germline V gene sequence: CDR1 SGHVS, CDR2 FQNEAQ. The CDR3 spans 16 residues. CDR3 bases: TGTGCCAGCAGCTACGACAGGGTACGAATGACAGATACGCAGTATTTT. It specifies CASSYDRVRMTDTQYF. The whole variable domain, filled in from reference TRBV7-8 and TRBJ2-3, reads GAGVSQSPRYKVAKRGQDVALRCDPISGHVSLFWYQQALGQGPEFLTYFQNEAQLDKSGLPSDRFFAERPEGSVSTLKIQRTQQEDSAVYLCASSYDRVRMTDTQYFGPGTRLTVL.

The chain couples TRBV7-2 to TRBJ1-6; the D gene is possibly TRBD1 (5 bases). The CDR3 sequence is 14 residues long. V shed 5 bases and J shed 9 bases, with 14 bases lying between them. The V gene's germline CDR1 is SGHTA and CDR2 FQGNSA. Here the CDR3 reads CASSPLYGGSPLHF. CDR3 sequence (DNA): TGTGCCAGCAGCCCCCTTTATGGGGGTTCACCCCTCCACTTT. Full variable domain (remainder filled in from reference TRBV7-2 and TRBJ1-6): GAGVSQSPSNKVTEKGKDVELRCDPISGHTALYWYRQSLGQGLEFLIYFQGNSAPDKSGLPSDRFSAERTGGSVSTLTIQRTQQEDSAVYLCASSPLYGGSPLHFGNGTRLTVT.

This clonotype was observed a handful of times. Its ends do not fully match the called genes, so a read error is possible. The chain's CDR3 is CASSLGAGGTGNEQLF. CDR3 coding DNA: TGTGCCAGCAGCTTAGGGGCCGGGGGGACAGGGAATGAGCAGTTATTC. The rearrangement links TRBV7-9 to TRBJ2-1; TRBD1 aligns across 9 bases. Germline V gives CDR1 SEHNR, CDR2 FQNEAQ (reference sequence). CDR3 length: 16 residues.

V gene TRBV15 combines with J gene TRBJ1-1; no clear D. V shed 1 base and J shed 2 bases, with 8 bases lying between them. The CDR3 has 14 amino acids. CDR1 is LNHNV and CDR2 is YYDKDF in the germline V gene (reference sequence). CDR3 sequence reads: CATSRALVNTEAFF. CDR3 DNA sequence: TGTGCCACCAGCAGAGCCCTTGTCAACACTGAAGCTTTCTTT.

This clonotype appeared a few times. This chain uses TRBV4-3 with TRBJ2-7, with 7 positions matching TRBD1. The CDR3 totals 14 residues. Trimming cost V 5 bases and J 4 bases; bases outside gene matches: 8. CDR1 is LGHNA, CDR2 YSLEER, per germline. The DNA of the CDR3 is TGCGCCAGCAGCTTTAGGGACAGTCCTTACGAGCAGTACTTC. It encodes CASSFRDSPYEQYF.

This clonotype came up a few times. The chain links TRBV7-2 to TRBJ2-2, with 10 bases lining up with TRBD1. Trimming took 5 bases from V and 0 from J; bases not matched to a gene: 3. There are 16 residues in the CDR3. Germline V CDR1 and CDR2: SGHTA, FQGNSA. Here the CDR3 DNA reads TGTGCCAGCAGCGCGGGGACAGGGGCGAACACCGGGGAGCTGTTTTTT. Its translation is CASSAGTGANTGELFF.

This clonotype was seen a handful of times. Germline and junction disagree at one end, which may indicate a read error. The rearrangement links TRBV18 to TRBJ1-3; 7 positions match TRBD1. The CDR3 runs 14 residues. Germline V gene sequence: CDR1 KGHSH, CDR2 LQKENI. CDR3: CAISPRDSRNTIYF. In DNA form, the CDR3 reads TGTGCCATCTCACCTCGGGACAGCAGAAACACCATATATTTT.

In this sample, this clonotype turned up a few times. The genes are TRBV5-1 and TRBJ1-2; 10 bases map to TRBD1. Germline-derived CDR1 and CDR2 are SGHRS and YFSETQ. This CDR3 has 15 amino acids. V was pared by 4 bases and J by 8 bases, with 11 bases of the junction left unmatched. CDR3 sequence: CASSDPGQGLGGYTF. The CDR3 bases are TGCGCCAGCAGCGATCCGGGACAGGGGCTGGGCGGCTACACCTTC.